This TCR beta chain originates from a study of T cells after yellow fever vaccination. CDR1 and CDR2 (germline): MNHEY, SVGAGI. This CDR3 has 13 amino acids. Deletions cut 3 bases from V and 2 bases from J, with 6 bases between. TCRdb processed the 5' RACE reads anew with MiXCR; each CDR3 protein has one entry. Seen here are 250,000 to 400,000 distinct CDR3 sequences, about 4% observed once, and the top ten hold 20% to 25%. The chain is built from TRBV6-5 and TRBJ2-3; D uncertain. Sequencing used PBMCs, obtained 5 days after the yellow fever booster vaccination. The sequence was collected from a young man who received the YFV17D yellow fever vaccine. DNA for the CDR3: TGTGCCAGCAGTTATGACAACACAGATACGCAGTATTTT. Translated: CASSYDNTDTQYF.